These T cell receptor beta chains were read from a single sample in a study of blood T cell repertoires in COVID-19. Method: immunoSEQ multiplex PCR; TCRdb's copy keeps in-frame clones and lacks some. The repertoire holds approximately 220,000 clones, with around 82% as singletons. The sequenced sample consisted of peripheral blood. These receptors came from a woman between 50 and 59 years old with acute or convalescent COVID-19. CDR3s include the opening cysteine and the closing phenylalanine or tryptophan. A D gene is named only where the DNA matches it firmly. Size is stated for part of the rows, as once, few or many counts, or as a class when the clone is expanded.

v_gene	j_gene	d_gene	len	abundance	CDR3nt	CDR3aa
TRBV28	TRBJ1-1	NA	12	once	TGTTCCACGGAGGGACTGAACACTGAAGCTTTCTTT	CSTEGLNTEAFF
TRBV28	TRBJ2-4	TRBD1	14	NA	TGTGCCAGCAGCCCCGGGACAGGTGGGAACATTCAGTACTTC	CASSPGTGGNIQYF
TRBV2	TRBJ1-5	TRBD1	15	NA	TGTGCCAGCAGTACACGGACAGGGGACGGGCAGCCCCAGCATTTT	CASSTRTGDGQPQHF
TRBV4-2	TRBJ1-3	NA	15	NA	TGTGCCAGCAGCCAAGACTACGGGTCTGGAAACACCATATATTTT	CASSQDYGSGNTIYF
TRBV6-1	TRBJ1-4	TRBD1	17	NA	TGTGCCAGCAGTGTCCCCGGGACAGATGCAACTAATGAAAAACTGTTTTTT	CASSVPGTDATNEKLFF
TRBV21-1	TRBJ2-7	NA	16	few	TGTGCCAGCGAGGGACAGCTGCCCGTTGTCTCCTACGAGCAGTACTTC	CASEGQLPVVSYEQYF
TRBV2	TRBJ2-5	TRBD2	15	NA	TGTGCCAGTAACCCCGGACTAGCGGGTGGAGAGACCCAGTACTTC	CASNPGLAGGETQYF
TRBV15	TRBJ2-3	TRBD2	19	NA	TGTGCCACCAGCAGAGAGGGGATAGGGACTAGCGGCTACACAGATACGCAGTATTTT	CATSREGIGTSGYTDTQYF
TRBV27	TRBJ2-3	NA	17	NA	TGTGCCAGCAGTTTCCAATCGGGACTCGTTAGCACAGATACGCAGTATTTT	CASSFQSGLVSTDTQYF
TRBV10-3	TRBJ2-3	TRBD2	16	NA	TGTGCCATCAGCCCCGGGACTAGCGGGAACACAGATACGCAGTATTTT	CAISPGTSGNTDTQYF
TRBV24-1	TRBJ2-3	NA	17	NA	TGTGCCACCAGTGATTTGCGGGCCCCAGGGGACACAGATACGCAGTATTTT	CATSDLRAPGDTDTQYF
TRBV27	TRBJ1-6	NA	15	NA	TGTGCCAGCAGGACCCTGGGACTGCAGGCTTCACCCCTCCACTTT	CASRTLGLQASPLHF
TRBV3-1/TRBV3-2	TRBJ1-6	NA	15	NA	TGTGCCAGCAGCCAAAGGTACAGGGTGGGCTCACCCCTCCACTTT	CASSQRYRVGSPLHF
TRBV2	TRBJ2-7	TRBD1	13	NA	TGTGCCAGCAGTATTAACAGGGGGCGGGAGCAGTACTTC	CASSINRGREQYF
TRBV24-1	TRBJ2-7	TRBD2	15	NA	TGTGCCACCAGTGATCTCCCCGGGAGGGGGGAGGAGCAGTACTTC	CATSDLPGRGEEQYF
TRBV29-1	TRBJ2-2	TRBD1	19	NA	TGCAGCGTTCGCCTCGGACAGGGGAAGGTAGCGGAGAACACCGGGGAGCTGTTTTTT	CSVRLGQGKVAENTGELFF
TRBV11-2	TRBJ2-7	NA	18	NA	TGTGCCAGCAGCTCTCTGGGGAGGATCGGGACGCCCGAAAAGGAGCAGTACTTC	CASSSLGRIGTPEKEQYF
TRBV11-1	TRBJ2-1	NA	15	NA	TGTGCCAGCAGCTTAGCGGGGCGCGAATACAATGAGCAGTTCTTC	CASSLAGREYNEQFF
TRBV6-4	TRBJ2-1	TRBD2	15	once	TGTGCCAGCAGCGTGGGCGGGAGCTCCTACAATGAGCAGTTCTTC	CASSVGGSSYNEQFF
TRBV7-3	TRBJ1-2	NA	13	once	TGTGCCAGCAGCTTGAGGGAGGGCTATGGCTACACCTTC	CASSLREGYGYTF
TRBV3-1/TRBV3-2	TRBJ1-1	TRBD1	14	NA	TGTGCCAGCAGCCCCGGGACAGGGGGCACTGAAGCTTTCTTT	CASSPGTGGTEAFF
TRBV27	TRBJ2-2	NA	13	medium-sized	TGTGCCACCGAGGACATGAACACCGGGGAGCTGTTTTTT	CATEDMNTGELFF
TRBV18	TRBJ1-1	NA	17	once	TGTGCCAGCTCACCACCCGCAGGGGTAAGGGTGAACACTGAAGCTTTCTTT	CASSPPAGVRVNTEAFF
TRBV24-1	TRBJ1-1	TRBD1	14	once	TGTGCCACCAGTGACACAGGGGATCCCACTGAAGCTTTCTTT	CATSDTGDPTEAFF
TRBV5-1	TRBJ2-2	TRBD2	15	once	TGCGCCAGCAGCGGAGCGGGAGCGGACACCGGGGAGCTGTTTTTT	CASSGAGADTGELFF
TRBV5-1	TRBJ1-1	TRBD1	15	few	TGCGCCAGCAGCCTAACGACAGGGGGCACCACTGAAGCTTTCTTT	CASSLTTGGTTEAFF
TRBV24-1	TRBJ2-2	TRBD1	17	NA	TGTGCCACCAGTGATTGGGGACAGGGGGCGCACACCGGGGAGCTGTTTTTT	CATSDWGQGAHTGELFF
TRBV19	TRBJ1-6	NA	14	NA	TGTGCCAGTAGTCTTACAGCTATTAATTCACCCCTCCACTTT	CASSLTAINSPLHF
TRBV28	TRBJ1-4	NA	14	NA	TGTGCCAGCAGCCAATATGGAGGAGGTGAAAAACTGTTTTTT	CASSQYGGGEKLFF
TRBV15	TRBJ2-7	NA	13	few	TGTGCCACCAGCAGAGATGAGGGTGCCGAGCAGTACTTC	CATSRDEGAEQYF
TRBV7-2	TRBJ2-5	TRBD1	13	NA	TGTGCCAGCAGCGGGGACAGGGATGAGACCCAGTACTTC	CASSGDRDETQYF
TRBV24-1	TRBJ2-2	NA	14	NA	TGTGCCACCAGTGGGTGGCAGGGCACCGGGGAGCTGTTTTTT	CATSGWQGTGELFF
TRBV6-5	TRBJ1-2	TRBD1	15	NA	TGTGCCAGCAGTCCCCGACAGGGAGCCCTCTATGGCTACACCTTC	CASSPRQGALYGYTF
TRBV21-1	TRBJ2-7	NA	15	NA	TGTGCCAGCAGCAAAAGGTGGGACACACCCTACGAGCAGTACTTC	CASSKRWDTPYEQYF
TRBV18	TRBJ2-3	NA	14	NA	TGTGCCAGCTCACCTAACCGGGACTCGGATACGCAGTATTTT	CASSPNRDSDTQYF
TRBV4-1	TRBJ2-7	TRBD2	18	few	TGCGCCAGCAGCCAATCACCCGACGGACTAGCGAATCCCTACGAGCAGTACTTC	CASSQSPDGLANPYEQYF
TRBV3-1/TRBV3-2	TRBJ2-7	TRBD1	16	NA	TGTGCCAGCAGCCAAGATCTGAGACAGGGGTCCTACGAGCAGTACTTC	CASSQDLRQGSYEQYF
TRBV9	TRBJ1-2	TRBD1	13	NA	TGTGCCAGCAGCCCAGGGACAGGCTATGGCTACACCTTC	CASSPGTGYGYTF
TRBV10-2	TRBJ2-2	TRBD2	16	few	TGCGCCAGCCGGACTAGCGGGATTTGGAACACCGGGGAGCTGTTTTTT	CASRTSGIWNTGELFF
TRBV7-2	TRBJ2-1	NA	11	NA	TGTGCCAGCAGGTACATCAATGAGCAGTTCTTC	CASRYINEQFF
TRBV2	TRBJ1-1	TRBD1	17	few	TGTGCCAGCAGTGAATATCCACAGGGGAGATGGAACACTGAAGCTTTCTTT	CASSEYPQGRWNTEAFF
TRBV2	TRBJ2-1	NA	13	NA	TGTGCCAGCAGTGAGATCAACGGTAATGAGCAGTTCTTC	CASSEINGNEQFF
TRBV6-5	TRBJ2-1	NA	13	NA	TGTGCCAGCAGGTCCTCCGGTAACAATGAGCAGTTCTTC	CASRSSGNNEQFF
TRBV5-1	TRBJ1-1	NA	16	NA	TGCGCCAGCAGCTTGGCCGAGGCAGGGGCCACGGCTGAAGCTTTCTTT	CASSLAEAGATAEAFF
TRBV19	TRBJ1-3	NA	16	NA	TGTGCCAGTAGTATCCCCGGTTTGATCTCTGGAAACACCATATATTTT	CASSIPGLISGNTIYF
TRBV7-2	TRBJ2-5	NA	13	NA	TGTGCCAGCAGCTTAGCCCCCCCCAGGACCCAGTACTTC	CASSLAPPRTQYF
TRBV27	TRBJ1-1	NA	13	NA	TGTGCCAGCATGCAGACAATGAACACTGAAGCTTTCTTT	CASMQTMNTEAFF
TRBV27	TRBJ2-7	NA	13	few	TGTGCCAGCAGTTTCAGGACAAGCTACGAGCAGTACTTC	CASSFRTSYEQYF
TRBV24-1	TRBJ1-1	NA	15	NA	TGTGCCACCAGTGACCCCGGTAGGGGTAACACTGAAGCTTTCTTT	CATSDPGRGNTEAFF
TRBV3-1/TRBV3-2	TRBJ2-5	NA	18	once	TGTGCCAGCAGCACTACGTCTTCGGGAGTCTTCACGCGGGAGACCCAGTACTTC	CASSTTSSGVFTRETQYF
TRBV6-5	TRBJ2-7	NA	14	NA	TGTGCCAGCAGTTACGCGGCGGGTGGCTACGAGCAGTACTTC	CASSYAAGGYEQYF
TRBV19	TRBJ1-2	TRBD1	15	NA	TGTGCCAGTAGTGCACAGGGGGAGTTTTACTATGGCTACACCTTC	CASSAQGEFYYGYTF
TRBV5-1	TRBJ2-1	TRBD2	16	NA	TGCGCCAGCAGCTTGGGGACTAGCGGGAGGGTGGATGAGCAGTTCTTC	CASSLGTSGRVDEQFF
TRBV13	TRBJ1-2	NA	14	NA	TGTGCCAGCAGCTTAGTCAGGGGAAGCTATGGCTACACCTTC	CASSLVRGSYGYTF
TRBV18	TRBJ1-5	NA	14	few	TGTGCCAGCTCACCCAAGGGGGTCGATCAGCCCCAGCATTTT	CASSPKGVDQPQHF
TRBV28	TRBJ2-7	TRBD2	14	NA	TGTGCCAGCGGACTAGCGGGAGTGTCCTACGAGCAGTACTTC	CASGLAGVSYEQYF
TRBV2	TRBJ2-2	NA	14	NA	TGTGCCAGCAACCGCGGAGGGGACACCGGGGAGCTGTTTTTT	CASNRGGDTGELFF